This T cell receptor beta chain was captured in a study of blood T cell repertoires in COVID-19. Generated by immunoSEQ multiplex PCR, the TCRdb table keeps only in-frame clones and is missing some. The sample records hundreds of thousands of clones, roughly 88% being singletons. Germline V gene sequence: CDR1 LGHDT, CDR2 YNNKEL (reference sequence). CDR3 size: 12 residues. The V and J ends lost 1 base and 10 bases respectively, with 8 bases between them. This TCR was sampled from a woman in her forties or fifties with COVID-19, enrolled during active disease. This chain uses TRBV3-1 (or the pseudogene TRBV3-2) with TRBJ2-1, with D possibly being TRBD2 (6 bases). The specimen was peripheral blood. The chain's CDR3 is CASSQGGGEQFF. As DNA, the CDR3 is TGTGCCAGCAGCCAAGGGGGAGGAGAGCAGTTCTTC.